The following is a TCR beta chain sequence with its context. Naive and memory CD4+ T cells came from enriched cryopreserved PBMCs. Produced via immunoSEQ multiplex PCR; TCRdb's table is partial and in-frame only. Of 10,000 or so clones listed, 85% to 90% are singletons. The record originates from a study of CD4 T cells in relation to SARS-CoV-2 and coronaviruses. CDR1 SGHDT and CDR2 YYEEEE come from the germline V gene. This CDR3 is built from 16 residues. V shed 0 bases, J shed 11 bases, and the junction held 10 bases outside the gene matches. The sequenced material came from naive CD4+ T cells from PBMCs. Noted subset: naive CD4+ T cells isolated by negative enrichment. The rearrangement uses TRBV5-6 and TRBJ1-6; 8 bases line up with TRBD1. The origin of this receptor is an adult with COVID-19. CDR3: CASSLEARTGSAPLHF. Here the CDR3 DNA reads TGTGCCAGCAGCTTGGAGGCCCGGACAGGGTCGGCACCCCTCCACTTT. Full variable domain (remainder filled in from reference TRBV5-6 and TRBJ1-6): DAGVTQSPTHLIKTRGQQVTLRCSPKSGHDTVSWYQQALGQGPQFIFQYYEEEERQRGNFPDRFSGHQFPNYSSELNVNALLLGDSALYLCASSLEARTGSAPLHFGNGTRLTVT.